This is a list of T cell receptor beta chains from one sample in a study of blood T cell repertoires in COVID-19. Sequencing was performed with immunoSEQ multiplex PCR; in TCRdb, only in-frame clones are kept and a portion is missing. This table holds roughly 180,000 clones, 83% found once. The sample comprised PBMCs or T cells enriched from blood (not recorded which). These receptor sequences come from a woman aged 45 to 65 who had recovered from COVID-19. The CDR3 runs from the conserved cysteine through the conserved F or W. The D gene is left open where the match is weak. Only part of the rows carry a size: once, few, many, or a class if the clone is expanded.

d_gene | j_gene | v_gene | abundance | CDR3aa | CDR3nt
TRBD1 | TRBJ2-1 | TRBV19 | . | CASLDRGMYNEQFF | TGTGCCAGTCTCGACAGGGGAATGTACAATGAGCAGTTCTTC
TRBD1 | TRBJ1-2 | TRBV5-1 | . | CASSSGTGSNYGYTF | TGCGCCAGCAGCTCCGGGACAGGATCAAACTATGGCTACACCTTC
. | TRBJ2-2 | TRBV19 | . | CASRAWGVQGGLFF | TGTGCCAGTAGGGCGTGGGGGGTTCAAGGAGGGCTGTTTTTT
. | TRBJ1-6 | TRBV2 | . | CASSEVRAGSPLHF | TGTGCCAGCAGTGAAGTCCGCGCCGGTTCACCCCTCCACTTT
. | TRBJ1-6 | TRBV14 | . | CASSQGTPWDSPLHF | TGTGCCAGCAGCCAGGGGACACCGTGGGATTCACCCCTCCACTTT
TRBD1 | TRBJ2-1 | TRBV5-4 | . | CASRRTGDYNEQFF | TGTGCCAGCAGGAGGACAGGGGACTACAATGAGCAGTTCTTC
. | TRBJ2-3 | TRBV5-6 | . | CASSLDIDTQYF | TGTGCCAGCAGCTTGGATATCGATACGCAGTATTTT
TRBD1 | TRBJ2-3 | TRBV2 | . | CASSTRDRGSHTQYF | TGTGCCAGCAGCACACGGGACAGGGGTAGTCATACGCAGTATTTT
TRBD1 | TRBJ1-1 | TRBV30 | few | CAWGTAWTEAFF | TGTGCCTGGGGGACAGCGTGGACTGAAGCTTTCTTT
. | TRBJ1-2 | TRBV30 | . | CAWSDGNSLYGYTF | TGTGCCTGGAGCGACGGGAACAGCCTCTATGGCTACACCTTC
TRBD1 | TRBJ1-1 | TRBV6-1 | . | CASSDNRGRAEAFF | TGTGCCAGCAGTGATAACAGGGGCAGGGCTGAAGCTTTCTTT
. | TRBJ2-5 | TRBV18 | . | CASSPPASRETQYF | TGTGCCAGCTCACCACCGGCTAGCCGGGAGACCCAGTACTTC
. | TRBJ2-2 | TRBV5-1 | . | CASSIQNGGELFF | TGCGCCAGCAGCATACAGAACGGCGGGGAGCTGTTTTTT
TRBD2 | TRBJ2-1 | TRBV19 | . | CASSKPGLTYNEQFF | TGTGCCAGTAGTAAACCGGGACTAACTTACAATGAGCAGTTCTTC
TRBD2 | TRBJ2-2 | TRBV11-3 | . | CASSSTYGGGNTGELFF | TGTGCCAGCAGTTCCACCTACGGGGGGGGGAACACCGGGGAGCTGTTTTTT
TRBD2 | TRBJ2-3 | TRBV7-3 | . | CASSLTGSSGGADTQYF | TGTGCCAGCAGCTTAACGGGATCTAGCGGGGGGGCAGATACGCAGTATTTT
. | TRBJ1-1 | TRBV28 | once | CASRTFLNTEAFF | TGTGCCAGTCGGACTTTCCTGAACACTGAAGCTTTCTTT
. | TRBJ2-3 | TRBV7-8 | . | CASSLEPSGQGPGGTDTQYF | TGTGCCAGCAGCTTGGAACCCTCGGGACAGGGCCCGGGAGGGACAGATACGCAGTATTTT
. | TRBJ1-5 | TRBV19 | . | CASSIYGRGYSNQPQHF | TGTGCCAGTAGTATATATGGCAGAGGGTATAGCAATCAGCCCCAGCATTTT
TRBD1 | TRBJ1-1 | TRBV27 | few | CASSPRTGGGVNTEAFF | TGTGCCAGCAGTCCCCGGACAGGAGGGGGAGTGAACACTGAAGCTTTCTTT
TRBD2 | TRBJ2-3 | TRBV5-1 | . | CASSLDTSGRRADTQYF | TGCGCCAGCAGCTTGGATACTAGCGGGAGACGCGCAGATACGCAGTATTTT
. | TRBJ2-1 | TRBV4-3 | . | CASSQDLFGANEQFF | TGCGCCAGCAGCCAAGATCTCTTTGGGGCCAATGAGCAGTTCTTC
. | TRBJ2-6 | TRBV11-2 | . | CASSPTGSGANVLTF | TGTGCCAGCAGCCCAACAGGGTCTGGGGCCAACGTCCTGACTTTC
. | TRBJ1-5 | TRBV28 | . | CASSGSGVSQPQHF | TGTGCCAGCAGTGGGTCAGGGGTATCTCAGCCCCAGCATTTT
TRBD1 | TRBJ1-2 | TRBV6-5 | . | CASSYLVGGANGYTF | TGTGCCAGCAGTTACCTGGTAGGGGGCGCGAATGGCTACACCTTC
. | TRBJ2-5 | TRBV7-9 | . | CASSGVGETQYF | TGTGCCAGCAGCGGAGTCGGGGAGACCCAGTACTTC
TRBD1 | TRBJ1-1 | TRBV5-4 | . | CASSQGGFIEAFF | TGTGCCAGCAGCCAGGGGGGTTTCATTGAAGCTTTCTTT
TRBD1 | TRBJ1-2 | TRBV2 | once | CASNIQGAGYGYTF | TGTGCCAGCAATATACAGGGGGCCGGGTATGGCTACACCTTC